These T cell receptor beta chains were read from a single sample in a study of metastatic and nonmetastatic thyroid tumors. TCRdb ran MiXCR on the PCR reads. Altogether fewer than 25,000 clones are present, more than 15% being singletons, with the ten largest covering about 2.9%. Sequenced input: adjacent normal tissue. These TCRs come from a male donor with papillary thyroid cancer or a benign thyroid nodule (not recorded which). Some clones in this sample may be carry-over from other donors' samples. CDR3s include the opening cysteine and the closing phenylalanine or tryptophan. D genes are given only for firm matches. Rows may omit the clone size; those that give it use once, few, many or a size class.

D gene: -
V gene: TRBV6-1
J gene: TRBJ2-3
clone size: few
CDR3 protein: CASTSSAQLATQCF
CDR3 DNA: TGTGCCAGCACGTCTAGCGCTCAATTGGCTACGCAGTGTTTT

D gene: -
V gene: TRBV7-8
J gene: TRBJ1-2
clone size: many
CDR3 protein: CASSRRGNYGYTF
CDR3 DNA: TGTGCCAGCAGCCGGCGAGGAAACTATGGCTACACCTTC

D gene: TRBD1
V gene: TRBV19
J gene: TRBJ1-4
clone size: many
CDR3 protein: CASSPPGTGNEKLFF
CDR3 DNA: TGTGCCAGTAGTCCACCCGGGACAGGGAATGAAAAACTGTTTTTT

D gene: -
V gene: TRBV4-2
J gene: TRBJ2-1
clone size: -
CDR3 protein: CASSPLGLPSSYNEQFF
CDR3 DNA: TGTGCCAGCAGCCCCCTGGGGCTCCCTAGCTCCTACAATGAGCAGTTCTTC

D gene: -
V gene: TRBV11-1
J gene: TRBJ2-1
clone size: few
CDR3 protein: CASSPPWGRSSYNEQFF
CDR3 DNA: TGTGCCAGCAGCCCACCCTGGGGTAGGAGCTCCTACAATGAGCAGTTCTTC

D gene: -
V gene: TRBV27
J gene: TRBJ2-7
clone size: -
CDR3 protein: CASSPRQGGRSYEHYF
CDR3 DNA: TGTGCCAGCAGTCCCCGCCAGGGTGGTCGGTCCTATGAGCATTACTTC

D gene: TRBD1
V gene: TRBV2
J gene: TRBJ2-1
clone size: -
CDR3 protein: CASSEKMFPGQVTNEQLF
CDR3 DNA: TGTGCCAGCAGTGAGAAAATGTTCCCGGGACAGGTCACCAATGAGCAGCTCTTC

D gene: -
V gene: TRBV7-8
J gene: TRBJ2-3
clone size: many
CDR3 protein: CASSLHRTDAQYF
CDR3 DNA: TGTGCCAGCAGCTTACACCGCACAGATGCGCAGTATTTT

D gene: TRBD2
V gene: TRBV3-1
J gene: TRBJ2-7
clone size: -
CDR3 protein: CASSQDRASGSRRGYEQYF
CDR3 DNA: TGTGCCAGCAGCCAAGATCGGGCTAGCGGGAGCCGTCGGGGTTACGAGCAGTACTTC

D gene: -
V gene: TRBV6-1
J gene: TRBJ1-2
clone size: medium-sized
CDR3 protein: CASRPYGGYTF
CDR3 DNA: TGTGCCAGCAGGCCTTACGGTGGCTACACCTTC

D gene: -
V gene: TRBV12-3/TRBV12-4
J gene: TRBJ2-3
clone size: medium-sized
CDR3 protein: CASSPNYNTDTQYF
CDR3 DNA: TGTGCCAGCAGCCCTAACTATAACACAGATACGCAGTATTTT

D gene: TRBD1
V gene: TRBV9
J gene: TRBJ1-2
clone size: once
CDR3 protein: CVSSSNPTDRAEGGYTF
CDR3 DNA: TGTGTCAGCAGTTCCAACCCGACGGACAGGGCCGAAGGTGGCTACACCTTC

D gene: TRBD1
V gene: TRBV5-5
J gene: TRBJ2-3
clone size: many
CDR3 protein: CASSFRDSRLDTQYF
CDR3 DNA: TGTGCCAGCAGCTTCCGGGACAGTCGCCTAGATACGCAGTATTTT

D gene: -
V gene: TRBV7-6
J gene: TRBJ1-5
clone size: -
CDR3 protein: CASSQAPDGNRPQHF
CDR3 DNA: TGTGCCAGCAGCCAAGCTCCGGATGGGAATCGGCCCCAGCATTTT

D gene: -
V gene: TRBV5-4
J gene: TRBJ1-4
clone size: many
CDR3 protein: CASSLDGDEKLFF
CDR3 DNA: TGTGCCAGCAGCTTGGATGGGGACGAAAAACTGTTTTTT

D gene: -
V gene: TRBV4-3
J gene: TRBJ1-5
clone size: many
CDR3 protein: CASSQDRPAPQHF
CDR3 DNA: TGCGCCAGCAGCCAAGACCGACCAGCCCCCCAGCATTTT

D gene: -
V gene: TRBV20-1
J gene: TRBJ2-7
clone size: many
CDR3 protein: CSAREGIYEQYF
CDR3 DNA: TGCAGTGCTAGAGAAGGGATCTACGAGCAGTACTTC

D gene: -
V gene: TRBV28
J gene: TRBJ1-1
clone size: many
CDR3 protein: CASSLWAEAFF
CDR3 DNA: TGTGCCAGCAGCCTTTGGGCCGAAGCTTTCTTT

D gene: TRBD1
V gene: TRBV19
J gene: TRBJ2-3
clone size: many
CDR3 protein: CASSIGTGYSTDTQYF
CDR3 DNA: TGTGCCAGTAGTATTGGGACAGGGTACTCCACAGATACGCAGTATTTT

D gene: -
V gene: TRBV6-1
J gene: TRBJ1-2
clone size: medium-sized
CDR3 protein: CASIPPPGTSGYTF
CDR3 DNA: TGTGCCAGCATACCACCGCCTGGGACCTCTGGCTACACCTTC

D gene: TRBD1
V gene: TRBV11-1
J gene: TRBJ2-7
clone size: -
CDR3 protein: CASSRQGASTYEQHF
CDR3 DNA: TGTGCCAGCAGCCGACAGGGGGCCAGCACCTACGAGCAGCACTTC